The 5 T cell receptor beta chains listed next were all sequenced from one sample in a study of blood T cell repertoires in COVID-19. Assay used: immunoSEQ multiplex PCR; TCRdb lists only in-frame clones, some missing. This table has around 130,000 clones, 75% to 90% appearing once. The sample taken for sequencing was peripheral blood. The receptor set was obtained from a human donor in a cohort sampled during active COVID-19.

The V and J genes are TRBV11-2 and TRBJ1-5; no firm D call. The length of the CDR3 is 14 residues. Trimming took 0 bases from V and 6 from J, leaving 9 bases between them. Germline values: CDR1 SGHAT, CDR2 FQNNGV. The CDR3 region is CASSLDRGIQPQHF. DNA of the CDR3: TGTGCCAGCAGCTTAGATAGAGGAATTCAGCCCCAGCATTTT.

As concerns this clone: Other DNA sequences within the sample encode an identical CDR3. V gene TRBV4-3 combines with J gene TRBJ2-7; possibly TRBD2 for D (6 bases). Germline values: CDR1 LGHNA, CDR2 YSLEER. CDR3 length: 16 residues. The CDR3 DNA sequence: TGCGCCAGCAGCCAAATTTGGCTAGCGTTCCTCTACGAGCAATACGTC. Its translation: CASSQIWLAFLYEQYV.

This clone was detected once. The V and J genes are TRBV5-1 and TRBJ2-1; 11 bases map to TRBD2. This CDR3 is built from 17 residues. V trimming: 3 bases; J trimming: 8 bases; junction bases outside the gene matches: 13. The germline gives CDR1 SGHRS, CDR2 YFSETQ. The CDR3 loop reads CASSSLPTSGSFYEQFF. The CDR3 DNA is TGCGCCAGCAGCTCTTTACCAACTAGCGGGAGTTTTTATGAGCAGTTCTTC.

The chain couples TRBV13 to TRBJ2-3, with 8 bases aligning to TRBD2. Germline lookup yields CDR1 PRHDT and CDR2 FYEKMQ (reference sequence). The CDR3 covers 16 residues. Unmatched junction bases numbered 5, after V lost 2 bases and J lost 1 base. CDR3 nucleotides: TGTGCCAGCAGCTTAAGGAGCGGGAGTGGCACAGATACGCAGTATTTT. Its translation: CASSLRSGSGTDTQYF.

The chain recombines TRBV6-2 or TRBV6-3 with TRBJ1-2; possible D gene TRBD1, 5 bases. The germline CDR1 and CDR2 sequences are MNHEY and SVGEGT. The V gene lost 6 bases and the J gene lost 6 bases, with 11 bases spanning the gap. The CDR3 is made up of 12 amino acids. Here the CDR3 DNA reads TGTGCCAGCAGCACGACAGCCAATGGCTACACCTTC. Translation: CASSTTANGYTF.